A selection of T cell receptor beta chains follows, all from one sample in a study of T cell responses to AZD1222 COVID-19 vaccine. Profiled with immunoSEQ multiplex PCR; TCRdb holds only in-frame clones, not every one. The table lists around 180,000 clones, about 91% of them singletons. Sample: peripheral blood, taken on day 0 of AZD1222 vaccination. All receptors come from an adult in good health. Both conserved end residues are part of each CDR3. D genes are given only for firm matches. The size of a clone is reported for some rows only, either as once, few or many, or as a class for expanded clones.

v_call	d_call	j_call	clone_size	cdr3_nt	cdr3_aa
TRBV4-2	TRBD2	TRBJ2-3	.	TGTGCCAGCAGCCCTATCCTGACTAGCGGGGGGGAGACAGATACGCAGTATTTT	CASSPILTSGGETDTQYF
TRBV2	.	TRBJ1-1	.	TGTGCCAGCACTCTCCAACAGGGACTAGGAGCTTTCTTT	CASTLQQGLGAFF
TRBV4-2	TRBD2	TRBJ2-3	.	TGTGCCAGCAGCCAAGTGGGGACTAGCGGGGGCACAGATACGCAGTATTTT	CASSQVGTSGGTDTQYF
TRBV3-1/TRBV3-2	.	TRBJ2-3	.	TGTGCCAGCAGCAAAAGACCCCCTGGCAGGAGAGGACGAGATACGCAGTATTTT	CASSKRPPGRRGRDTQYF
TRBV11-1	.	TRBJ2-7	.	TGTGCCAGCAGCGCCTCCCCCTACGAGCAGTACTTC	CASSASPYEQYF
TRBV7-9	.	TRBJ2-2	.	TGTGCCAGCAGTAGTACTGGCGGGGAGCTGTTTTTT	CASSSTGGELFF
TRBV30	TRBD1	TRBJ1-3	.	TGTGCCTGGAGTGGTGACAGGGTTTCTGGAAACACCATATATTTT	CAWSGDRVSGNTIYF
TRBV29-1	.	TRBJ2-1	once	TGCAGCGTTGAATACGTCAACGGATCCTACAATGAGCAGTTCTTC	CSVEYVNGSYNEQFF
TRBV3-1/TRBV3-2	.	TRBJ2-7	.	TGTGCCAGCAGCCAAGGGACGTCCTACGAGCAGTACTTC	CASSQGTSYEQYF
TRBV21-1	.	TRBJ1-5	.	TGTGCCAGCAGCAATCAACCCCTAACAGGGAGCCCTAACTCTGGCAATCAGCCCCAGCATTTT	CASSNQPLTGSPNSGNQPQHF
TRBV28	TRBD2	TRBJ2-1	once	TGTGCCAGCCTACTAGCGGGGGGGCGAAATGAGCAGTTCTTC	CASLLAGGRNEQFF
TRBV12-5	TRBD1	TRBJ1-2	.	TGTGCTAGCCGGGACAGTTTGGGTGTTGGCTACACCTTC	CASRDSLGVGYTF
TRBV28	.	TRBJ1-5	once	TGTGCCAGCAGTCCCTATGCCTATCAGCCCCAGCATTTT	CASSPYAYQPQHF
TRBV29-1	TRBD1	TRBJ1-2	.	TGCAGCGACCGGGACAGGGACTCATATGGCTACACCTTC	CSDRDRDSYGYTF
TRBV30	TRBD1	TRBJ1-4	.	TGTGCCTGGAGAGGGGGCTGGAATGAAAAACTGTTTTTT	CAWRGGWNEKLFF
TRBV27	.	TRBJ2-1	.	TGTGCCAGCCTGAGAGGTAGCTCCTACAATGAGCAGTTCTTC	CASLRGSSYNEQFF
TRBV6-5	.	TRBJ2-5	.	TGTGCCAGCAGTAAGCAGGGTCGGCGAGAGACCCAGTACTTC	CASSKQGRRETQYF
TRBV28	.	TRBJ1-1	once	TGTGCCAGCAGTAACAGGTTCCGGAACACTGAAGCTTTCTTT	CASSNRFRNTEAFF
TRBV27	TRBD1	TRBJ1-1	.	TGTGCCAGCAGTTTTCAGGGGGGGCTGAGAAGCACTGAAGCTTTCTTT	CASSFQGGLRSTEAFF
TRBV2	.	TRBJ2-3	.	TGTGCCAGCAGAGCAGGGGTAGATACGCAGTATTTT	CASRAGVDTQYF
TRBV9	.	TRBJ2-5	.	TGTGCCAGCAGCGCCCAAGTCGGGGGGCTGGAGACCCAGTACTTC	CASSAQVGGLETQYF
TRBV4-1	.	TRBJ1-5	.	TGCGCCAGCAGCCAAGGTGGTGGGCCCCAGCATTTT	CASSQGGGPQHF
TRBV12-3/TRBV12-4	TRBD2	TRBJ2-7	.	TGTGCCAGCAGTTCTAGCGGGGAATACGAGCAGTACTTC	CASSSSGEYEQYF
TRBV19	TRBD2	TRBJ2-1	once	TGTGCCAGTAGTACGGCAGCGGGGGGGCGTGATGAGCAGTTCTTC	CASSTAAGGRDEQFF
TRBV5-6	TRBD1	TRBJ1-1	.	TGTGCCAGCAGCCCGGAACGACTTGTGGGACAGGAAGCTTTCTTT	CASSPERLVGQEAFF
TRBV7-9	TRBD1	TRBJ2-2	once	TGTGCCAGCAGCCCGGGACAGGTGAACACCGGGGAGCTGTTTTTT	CASSPGQVNTGELFF
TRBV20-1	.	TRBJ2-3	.	TGCAGTGCCCCGGGGGCCCATACGCAGTATTTT	CSAPGAHTQYF
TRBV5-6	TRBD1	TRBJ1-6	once	TGTGCCAGCAGCTCCGGGACAGGGGGTTCACCCCTCCACTTT	CASSSGTGGSPLHF
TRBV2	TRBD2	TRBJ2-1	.	TGTGCCAGCCTCCCTAGCGGTCGGGTGAATGAGCAGTTCTTC	CASLPSGRVNEQFF
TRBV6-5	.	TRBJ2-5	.	TGTGCCAGCAGTTACGCCCAAGCGGGACAAAGGGAGACCCAGTACTTC	CASSYAQAGQRETQYF
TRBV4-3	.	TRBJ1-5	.	TGCGCCAGCAGCCAAGGAATAGGCTATAGCAATCAGCCCCAGCATTTT	CASSQGIGYSNQPQHF
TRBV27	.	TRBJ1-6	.	TGTGCCAGCAGTTTTGGGGGGCCAATATTAAATTCACCCCTCCACTTT	CASSFGGPILNSPLHF
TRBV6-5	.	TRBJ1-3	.	TGTGCCAGCAGTTTCACTAAGGGAAACACCATATATTTT	CASSFTKGNTIYF
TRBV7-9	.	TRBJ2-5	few	TGTGCCAGCAGCTTAGCGCGCGGGGAAGAGACCCAGTACTTC	CASSLARGEETQYF
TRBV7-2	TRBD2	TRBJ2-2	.	TGTGCCAGCAGCTTAAGGGTAGCGGGCACCGGGGAGCTGTTTTTT	CASSLRVAGTGELFF
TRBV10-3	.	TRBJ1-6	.	TGTGCCACTCAGGAGGGGGATTCACCCCTCCACTTT	CATQEGDSPLHF
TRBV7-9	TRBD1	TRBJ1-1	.	TGTGCCAGCAGCCTAAGTCCCGGGACAGGGGTCGCTTTCTTT	CASSLSPGTGVAFF
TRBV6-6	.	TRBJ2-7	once	TGTGCCAGCAGAACCTCCTACGAGCAGTACTTC	CASRTSYEQYF
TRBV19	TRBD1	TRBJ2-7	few	TGTGCCAGTAGTATAGCAGGGGACAGGCAACTGTACTTC	CASSIAGDRQLYF
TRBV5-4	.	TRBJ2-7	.	TGTGCCAGCAGCTCCCCGGGGAGCAGCCCCTACGAGCAGTACTTC	CASSSPGSSPYEQYF
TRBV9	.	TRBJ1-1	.	TGTGCCAGCAGCGTAGATGCGGGGACTGAAGCTTTCTTT	CASSVDAGTEAFF
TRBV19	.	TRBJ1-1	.	TGTGCCAGTAGTATAGGAGTGTCAGGGTGGGGGAACACTGAAGCTTTCTTT	CASSIGVSGWGNTEAFF
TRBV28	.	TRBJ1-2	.	TGTGCCAGCAGTTATAGGGGGGAGAACTATGGCTACACCTTC	CASSYRGENYGYTF
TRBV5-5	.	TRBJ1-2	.	TGTGCCAGCAGCTTCCAGGTCGGCTATGGCTACACCTTC	CASSFQVGYGYTF
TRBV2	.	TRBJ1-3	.	TGTGCCAGCAGTGAAGTCAGCTCTGGAAACACCATATATTTT	CASSEVSSGNTIYF
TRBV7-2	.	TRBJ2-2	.	TGTGCCAGCAGCTTAGTCGGGCCTCGGGACACCGGGGAGCTGTTTTTT	CASSLVGPRDTGELFF
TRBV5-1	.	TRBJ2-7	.	TGCGCCAGCAGCCGAGCGCTGACGACTTACGAGCAGTACTTC	CASSRALTTYEQYF
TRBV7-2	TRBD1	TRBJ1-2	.	TGTGCCAGCAGCTCCATGGACAGGGTTGGCTACACCTTC	CASSSMDRVGYTF
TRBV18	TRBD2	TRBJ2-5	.	TGTGCCAGCTCTCGACGGACTAGCGGGCCAGAGACCCAGTACTTC	CASSRRTSGPETQYF
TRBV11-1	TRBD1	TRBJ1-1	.	TGTGCCAGCAGCGCCTGGACAGGGGGAGGGAACACTGAAGCTTTCTTT	CASSAWTGGGNTEAFF
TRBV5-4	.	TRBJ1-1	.	TGTGCCAGCAGCTTGTCGAGTGTGAGGCACACTGAAGCTTTCTTT	CASSLSSVRHTEAFF
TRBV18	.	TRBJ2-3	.	TGTGCCAGCTCACCACCCGCCGGTCATTCCACAGATACGCAGTATTTT	CASSPPAGHSTDTQYF
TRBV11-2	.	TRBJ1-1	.	TGTGCCAGCAGCTTAGCGCAGATGAACACTGAAGCTTTCTTT	CASSLAQMNTEAFF
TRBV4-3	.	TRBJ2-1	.	TGCGCCAGCAGCCAAGTGGTAGGGGGGTTTTACAATGAGCAGTTCTTC	CASSQVVGGFYNEQFF
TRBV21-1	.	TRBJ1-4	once	TGTGCCAGCAGCAATTTAGACAGATGGGATGAAAAACTGTTTTTT	CASSNLDRWDEKLFF